This TCR beta chain comes out of a study of blood T cell repertoires in COVID-19. Study-wide context: Sites across the United States, Italy and Spain contributed samples from acute and convalescent COVID-19. The analysed material was cDNA or gDNA that came from T cells, B-cell-depleted T cells, or PBMCs.

As processed by the authors: Reference gene primers were amplified, and this amplification served to estimate nucleated cell counts. Assay used: immunoSEQ multiplex PCR; TCRdb lists only in-frame clones, some missing. V and J calls and clone size follow that table, whereas D and trimming were derived from the DNA. The data show around 120,000 clones, around 88% seen once. Trimming cost V 0 bases and J 9 bases, with 5 bases left between them. Germline loops: CDR1 LNHNV, CDR2 YYDKDF (reference sequence). This CDR3 contains 12 residues. This clone was counted between two and nine times. Material for sequencing was peripheral blood. This TCR came from a woman aged 50 to 60 with active or convalescent COVID-19. The chain recombines TRBV15 with TRBJ2-2; unclear D gene. This CDR3 reads CATSRDYRELFF. In DNA form, the CDR3 reads TGTGCCACCAGCAGAGATTATAGGGAGCTGTTTTTT. The full variable domain, with the rest looked up from reference TRBV15 and TRBJ2-2, is DAMVIQNPRYQVTQFGKPVTLSCSQTLNHNVMYWYQQKSSQAPKLLFHYYDKDFNNEADTPDNFQSRRPNTSFCFLDIRSPGLGDTAMYLCATSRDYRELFFGEGSRLTVL.